Listed below are T cell receptor beta chains from one sample, sequenced in a study of T cells after yellow fever vaccination. From the 5' RACE reads, TCRdb called clonotypes with MiXCR, one entry per CDR3 protein. The sample consists of 300,000 or so distinct CDR3 sequences, around 6.8% of them appearing once. The sequenced sample was PBMCs, obtained around 45 days after the first yellow fever vaccination. The origin of the receptors is a man younger than 35 who received the YFV17D yellow fever vaccine. Each CDR3 is given with its conserved first and last residue. The order of the fields is clone size, D gene, V gene, J gene, CDR3 protein, CDR3 DNA. D genes are given only for firm matches. A clone size is listed for some rows: how often the clone was seen (once, few, many), or a class if it is expanded.

clone_size: few
d_call: .
v_call: TRBV12-3/TRBV12-4
j_call: TRBJ2-5
cdr3_aa: CASSPDSGGSQYF
cdr3_nt: TGTGCCAGCAGCCCAGACTCTGGGGGGTCCCAGTACTTC

clone_size: few
d_call: TRBD2
v_call: TRBV20-1
j_call: TRBJ2-7
cdr3_aa: CSARDLAGAYEQYF
cdr3_nt: TGCAGTGCTAGAGACCTAGCGGGGGCCTACGAGCAGTACTTC

clone_size: many
d_call: .
v_call: TRBV29-1
j_call: TRBJ2-3
cdr3_aa: CSAFSWGSTDTQYF
cdr3_nt: TGCAGCGCCTTTTCGTGGGGGAGCACAGATACGCAGTATTTT

clone_size: few
d_call: .
v_call: TRBV30
j_call: TRBJ2-3
cdr3_aa: CAWGLDTQYF
cdr3_nt: TGTGCCTGGGGGCTAGATACGCAGTATTTT

clone_size: many
d_call: TRBD2
v_call: TRBV23-1
j_call: TRBJ2-1
cdr3_aa: CASSQPLGSGGLNNEQFF
cdr3_nt: TGCGCCAGCAGTCAACCCCTGGGGAGCGGGGGGCTTAACAATGAGCAGTTCTTC

clone_size: few
d_call: .
v_call: TRBV7-6
j_call: TRBJ2-1
cdr3_aa: CASSLVGSVNEQFF
cdr3_nt: TGTGCCAGCAGCTTAGTCGGGTCTGTCAATGAGCAGTTCTTC

clone_size: .
d_call: TRBD2
v_call: TRBV9
j_call: TRBJ2-1
cdr3_aa: CASSVGRGGSEQFF
cdr3_nt: TGTGCCAGCAGCGTAGGGCGGGGGGGCTCTGAGCAGTTCTTC

clone_size: many
d_call: TRBD1
v_call: TRBV12-3/TRBV12-4
j_call: TRBJ1-1
cdr3_aa: CASSPQGTVNTEAFF
cdr3_nt: TGTGCCAGCAGTCCCCAAGGGACAGTGAACACTGAAGCTTTCTTT

clone_size: few
d_call: TRBD1
v_call: TRBV7-9
j_call: TRBJ2-3
cdr3_aa: CASSHDRGGEDTQYF
cdr3_nt: TGTGCCAGCAGCCACGACAGGGGGGGGGAAGATACGCAGTATTTT

clone_size: .
d_call: .
v_call: TRBV29-1
j_call: TRBJ2-3
cdr3_aa: CSVERAGLTDTQYF
cdr3_nt: TGCAGCGTTGAAAGGGCGGGGCTAACAGATACGCAGTATTTT

clone_size: .
d_call: .
v_call: TRBV6-9
j_call: TRBJ1-4
cdr3_aa: CASSYWPVCEKLFF
cdr3_nt: TGTGCCAGCAGTTATTGGCCCGTCTGTGAAAAACTGTTTTTT

clone_size: many
d_call: .
v_call: TRBV7-2
j_call: TRBJ2-5
cdr3_aa: CASSQGPVQETQYF
cdr3_nt: TGTGCCAGCAGCCAAGGCCCGGTCCAAGAGACCCAGTACTTC

clone_size: .
d_call: .
v_call: TRBV20-1
j_call: TRBJ1-2
cdr3_aa: CSAMGHRLTYGYTF
cdr3_nt: TGCAGTGCAATGGGACACCGGCTTACCTATGGCTACACCTTC

clone_size: .
d_call: TRBD1
v_call: TRBV5-1
j_call: TRBJ2-2
cdr3_aa: CASTRHRDRGDGELFF
cdr3_nt: TGCGCCAGCACCCGGCACCGGGACAGGGGAGACGGGGAGCTGTTTTTT

clone_size: many
d_call: TRBD2
v_call: TRBV28
j_call: TRBJ2-3
cdr3_aa: CASSPPSSGGTDTQYF
cdr3_nt: TGTGCCAGCAGTCCACCATCTAGCGGGGGAACAGATACGCAGTATTTT

clone_size: many
d_call: .
v_call: TRBV5-1
j_call: TRBJ2-2
cdr3_aa: CASSQGQNTGELFF
cdr3_nt: TGCGCCAGCAGCCAAGGACAGAACACCGGGGAGCTGTTTTTT

clone_size: .
d_call: .
v_call: TRBV6-2/TRBV6-3
j_call: TRBJ2-7
cdr3_aa: CASSQVSYEQYF
cdr3_nt: TGTGCCAGCAGTCAGGTCTCCTACGAGCAGTACTTC

clone_size: few
d_call: TRBD1
v_call: TRBV7-9
j_call: TRBJ1-2
cdr3_aa: CASSDRQGSVKAYGYTF
cdr3_nt: TGTGCCAGCAGCGACCGACAGGGAAGTGTTAAAGCCTATGGCTACACCTTC

clone_size: .
d_call: .
v_call: TRBV6-2/TRBV6-3
j_call: TRBJ2-3
cdr3_aa: CASSPSLGLIHTDTQYF
cdr3_nt: TGTGCCAGCAGCCCATCGTTGGGCCTCATCCACACAGATACGCAGTATTTT

clone_size: many
d_call: .
v_call: TRBV29-1
j_call: TRBJ2-5
cdr3_aa: CSVGVGETQYF
cdr3_nt: TGCAGCGTTGGGGTCGGGGAGACCCAGTACTTC

clone_size: .
d_call: .
v_call: TRBV11-2
j_call: TRBJ2-7
cdr3_aa: CASSFGPSHYQYEQYF
cdr3_nt: TGTGCCAGCAGCTTTGGCCCTTCCCACTACCAGTACGAGCAGTACTTC

clone_size: few
d_call: .
v_call: TRBV29-1
j_call: TRBJ1-1
cdr3_aa: CSANQQGGGTEAFF
cdr3_nt: TGCAGCGCCAATCAGCAGGGCGGCGGCACTGAAGCTTTCTTT

clone_size: few
d_call: TRBD1
v_call: TRBV19
j_call: TRBJ2-5
cdr3_aa: CASSIRTGGQTQYF
cdr3_nt: TGTGCCAGTAGTATCAGGACAGGGGGGCAGACCCAGTACTTC

clone_size: many
d_call: .
v_call: TRBV5-1
j_call: TRBJ2-3
cdr3_aa: CASSLGVQGDTQYF
cdr3_nt: TGCGCCAGCAGCTTGGGTGTGCAAGGAGATACGCAGTATTTT

clone_size: many
d_call: TRBD1
v_call: TRBV7-9
j_call: TRBJ2-7
cdr3_aa: CASSLGQGGLNEQYF
cdr3_nt: TGTGCCAGCAGCTTAGGACAGGGGGGTTTGAACGAGCAGTACTTC

clone_size: many
d_call: .
v_call: TRBV12-3/TRBV12-4
j_call: TRBJ2-1
cdr3_aa: CASSSGLVRQFF
cdr3_nt: TGTGCCAGCAGCTCGGGACTTGTTCGGCAGTTCTTC

clone_size: few
d_call: TRBD1
v_call: TRBV25-1
j_call: TRBJ2-1
cdr3_aa: CASSETRDSSYNEQFF
cdr3_nt: TGTGCCAGCAGTGAAACTCGGGACAGCTCCTACAATGAGCAGTTCTTC

clone_size: .
d_call: TRBD2
v_call: TRBV4-1
j_call: TRBJ2-7
cdr3_aa: CASSPWTSTYEQYF
cdr3_nt: TGCGCCAGCAGCCCCTGGACTAGCACCTACGAGCAGTACTTC

clone_size: many
d_call: .
v_call: TRBV20-1
j_call: TRBJ2-5
cdr3_aa: CSASAVGETQYF
cdr3_nt: TGCAGTGCTAGCGCGGTGGGGGAGACCCAGTACTTC

clone_size: many
d_call: TRBD1
v_call: TRBV6-2/TRBV6-3
j_call: TRBJ2-5
cdr3_aa: CASSYRQGRSEETQYF
cdr3_nt: TGTGCCAGCAGTTACCGACAGGGGAGAAGTGAGGAGACCCAGTACTTC

clone_size: few
d_call: .
v_call: TRBV4-1
j_call: TRBJ2-5
cdr3_aa: CASSQDHYREETQYF
cdr3_nt: TGCGCCAGCAGCCAAGATCATTACAGGGAAGAGACCCAGTACTTC

clone_size: few
d_call: .
v_call: TRBV6-1
j_call: TRBJ1-1
cdr3_aa: CASSLTGTLNTEAFF
cdr3_nt: TGTGCCAGCAGTCTCACCGGGACACTGAACACTGAAGCTTTCTTT

clone_size: few
d_call: .
v_call: TRBV30
j_call: TRBJ1-1
cdr3_aa: CAWNPGTLNTEAFF
cdr3_nt: TGTGCCTGGAACCCCGGGACGTTGAACACTGAAGCTTTCTTT